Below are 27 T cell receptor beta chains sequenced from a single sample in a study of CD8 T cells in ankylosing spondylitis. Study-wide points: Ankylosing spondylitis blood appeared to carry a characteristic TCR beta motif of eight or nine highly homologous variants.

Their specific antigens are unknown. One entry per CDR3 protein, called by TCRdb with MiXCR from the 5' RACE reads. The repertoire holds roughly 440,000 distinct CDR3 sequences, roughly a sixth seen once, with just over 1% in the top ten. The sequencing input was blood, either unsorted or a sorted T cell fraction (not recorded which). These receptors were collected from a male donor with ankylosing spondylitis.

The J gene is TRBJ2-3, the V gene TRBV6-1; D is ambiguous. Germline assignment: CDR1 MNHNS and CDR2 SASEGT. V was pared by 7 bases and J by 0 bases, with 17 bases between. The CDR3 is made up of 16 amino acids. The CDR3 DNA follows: TGTGCCAGCATCCAAGGGCATTCACATAGCACAGATACGCAGTATTTT. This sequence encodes CASIQGHSHSTDTQYF.

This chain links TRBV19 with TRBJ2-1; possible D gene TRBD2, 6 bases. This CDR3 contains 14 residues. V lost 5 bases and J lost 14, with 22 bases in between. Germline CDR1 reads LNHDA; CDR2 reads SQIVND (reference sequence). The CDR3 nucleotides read TGTGCCAGTAGTTCCCGCCGAGGGTTCGGAGGGGAGTTCTTC. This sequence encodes CASSSRRGFGGEFF. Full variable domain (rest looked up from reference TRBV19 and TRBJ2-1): DGGITQSPKYLFRKEGQNVTLSCEQNLNHDAMYWYRQDPGQGLRLIYYSQIVNDFQKGDIAEGYSVSREKKESFPLTVTSAQKNPTAFYLCASSSRRGFGGEFFGPGTRLTVL.

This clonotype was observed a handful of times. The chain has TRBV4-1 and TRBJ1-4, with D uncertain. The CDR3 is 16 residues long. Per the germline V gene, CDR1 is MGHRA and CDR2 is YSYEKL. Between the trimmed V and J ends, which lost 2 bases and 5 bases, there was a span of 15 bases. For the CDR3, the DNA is TGCGCCAGCAGCCAATTAGTATTTCTGGGGAATGAAAAACTGTTTTTT. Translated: CASSQLVFLGNEKLFF.

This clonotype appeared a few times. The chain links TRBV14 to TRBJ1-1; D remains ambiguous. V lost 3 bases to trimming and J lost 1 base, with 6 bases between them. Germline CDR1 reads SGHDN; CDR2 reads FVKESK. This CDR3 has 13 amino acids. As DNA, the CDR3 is TGTGCCAGCAGCCAGATGAAGAACACTGAAGCTTTCTTT. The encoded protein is CASSQMKNTEAFF.

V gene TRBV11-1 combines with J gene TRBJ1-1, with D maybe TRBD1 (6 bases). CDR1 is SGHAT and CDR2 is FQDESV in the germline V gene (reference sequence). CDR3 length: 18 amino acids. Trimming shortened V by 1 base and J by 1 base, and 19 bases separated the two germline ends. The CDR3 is CASSLGRRTGHPNTEAFF. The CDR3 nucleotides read TGTGCCAGCAGCTTAGGAAGGCGGACGGGACACCCGAACACTGAAGCTTTCTTT.

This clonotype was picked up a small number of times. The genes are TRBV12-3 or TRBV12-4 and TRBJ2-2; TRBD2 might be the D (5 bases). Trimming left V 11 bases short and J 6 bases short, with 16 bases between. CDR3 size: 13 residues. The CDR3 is CALRKGGPGELFF. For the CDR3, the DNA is TGTGCCCTCAGGAAAGGAGGCCCCGGGGAGCTGTTTTTT.

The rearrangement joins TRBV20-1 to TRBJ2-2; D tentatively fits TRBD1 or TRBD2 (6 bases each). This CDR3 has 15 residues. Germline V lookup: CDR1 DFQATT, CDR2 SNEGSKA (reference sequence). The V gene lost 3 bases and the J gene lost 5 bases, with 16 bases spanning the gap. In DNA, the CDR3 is TGCAGTGCTAGTTTCCGGGGGCGACGGACCGGGGAGCTGTTTTTT. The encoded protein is CSASFRGRRTGELFF.

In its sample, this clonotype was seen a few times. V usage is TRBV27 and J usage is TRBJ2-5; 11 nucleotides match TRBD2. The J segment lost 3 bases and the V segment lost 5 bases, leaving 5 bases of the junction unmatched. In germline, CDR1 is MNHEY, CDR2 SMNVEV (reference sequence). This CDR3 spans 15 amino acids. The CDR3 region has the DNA TGTGCCAGCAGTCAGGGACTAGCGGTAGAAGAGACCCAGTACTTC. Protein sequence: CASSQGLAVEETQYF.

The CDR3 sequence: CSASRTNTGELFF. The DNA for the CDR3 is TGCAGTGCTAGTAGGACGAACACCGGGGAGCTGTTTTTT. The V call is TRBV20-1, the J call TRBJ2-2, with D unclear. V shed 3 bases and J shed 0 bases, with 5 bases lying between them. The CDR3 runs to 13 residues. Germline V gene sequence: CDR1 DFQATT, CDR2 SNEGSKA (reference sequence).

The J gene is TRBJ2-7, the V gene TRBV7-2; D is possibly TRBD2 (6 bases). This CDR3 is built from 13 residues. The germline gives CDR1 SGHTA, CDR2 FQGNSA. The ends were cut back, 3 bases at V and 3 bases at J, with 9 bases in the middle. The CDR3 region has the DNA TGTGCCAGCAGCTTTGGACTATACTACGAGCAGTACTTC. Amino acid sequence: CASSFGLYYEQYF.

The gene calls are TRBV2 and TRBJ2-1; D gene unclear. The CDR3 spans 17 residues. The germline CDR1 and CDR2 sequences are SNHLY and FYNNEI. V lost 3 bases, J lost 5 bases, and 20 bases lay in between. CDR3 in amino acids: CASSDWVKAIINNEQFF. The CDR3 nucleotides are TGTGCCAGCAGTGACTGGGTAAAGGCGATCATCAACAATGAGCAGTTCTTC.

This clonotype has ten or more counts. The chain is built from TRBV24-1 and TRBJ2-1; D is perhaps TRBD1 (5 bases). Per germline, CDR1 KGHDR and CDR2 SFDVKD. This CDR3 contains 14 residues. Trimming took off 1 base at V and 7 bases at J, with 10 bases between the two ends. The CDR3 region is CATSDLGVRNEQFF. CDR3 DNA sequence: TGTGCCACCAGTGATTTAGGGGTAAGGAATGAGCAGTTCTTC.

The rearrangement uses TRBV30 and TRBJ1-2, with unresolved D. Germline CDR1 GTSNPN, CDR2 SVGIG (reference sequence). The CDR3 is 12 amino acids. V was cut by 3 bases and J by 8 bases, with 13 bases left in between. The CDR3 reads CAWSEGFGGYTF. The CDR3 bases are TGTGCCTGGAGCGAGGGCTTCGGGGGCTACACCTTC.

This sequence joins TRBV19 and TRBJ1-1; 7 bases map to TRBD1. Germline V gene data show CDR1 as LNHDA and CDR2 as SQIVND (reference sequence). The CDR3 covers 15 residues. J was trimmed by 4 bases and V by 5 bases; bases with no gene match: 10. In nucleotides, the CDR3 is TGTGCCAGTAGTCCGGACAGGCGACGGAGCACTGAAGCTTTCTTT. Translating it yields CASSPDRRRSTEAFF.

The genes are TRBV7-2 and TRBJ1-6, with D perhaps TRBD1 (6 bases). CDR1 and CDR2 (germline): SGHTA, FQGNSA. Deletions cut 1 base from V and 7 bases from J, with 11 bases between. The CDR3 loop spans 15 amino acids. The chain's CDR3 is CASSLGAGTNSPLHF. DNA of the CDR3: TGTGCCAGCAGCTTAGGGGCAGGGACAAATTCACCCCTCCACTTT.

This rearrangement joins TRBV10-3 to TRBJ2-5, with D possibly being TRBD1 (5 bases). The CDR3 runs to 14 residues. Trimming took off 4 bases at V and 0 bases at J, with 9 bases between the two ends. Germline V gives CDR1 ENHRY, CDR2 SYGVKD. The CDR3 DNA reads TGTGCCATCAGTGGTGAAGGGGACCAAGAGACCCAGTACTTC. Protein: CAISGEGDQETQYF.

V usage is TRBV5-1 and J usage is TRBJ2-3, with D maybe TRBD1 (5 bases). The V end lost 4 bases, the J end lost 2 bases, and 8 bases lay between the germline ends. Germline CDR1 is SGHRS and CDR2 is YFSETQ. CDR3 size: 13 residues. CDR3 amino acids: CASSGAATDTQYF. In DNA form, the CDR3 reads TGCGCCAGCAGCGGGGCAGCCACAGATACGCAGTATTTT.

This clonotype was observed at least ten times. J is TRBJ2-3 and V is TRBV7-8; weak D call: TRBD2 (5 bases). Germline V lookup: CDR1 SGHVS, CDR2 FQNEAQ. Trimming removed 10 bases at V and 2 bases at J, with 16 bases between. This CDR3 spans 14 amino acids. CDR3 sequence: CATSGGVATDTQYF. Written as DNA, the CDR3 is TGTGCCACCTCCGGAGGTGTGGCCACAGATACGCAGTATTTT. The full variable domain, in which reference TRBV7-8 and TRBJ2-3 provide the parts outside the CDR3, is GAGVSQSPRYKVAKRGQDVALRCDPISGHVSLFWYQQALGQGPEFLTYFQNEAQLDKSGLPSDRFFAERPEGSVSTLKIQRTQQEDSAVYLCATSGGVATDTQYFGPGTRLTVL.

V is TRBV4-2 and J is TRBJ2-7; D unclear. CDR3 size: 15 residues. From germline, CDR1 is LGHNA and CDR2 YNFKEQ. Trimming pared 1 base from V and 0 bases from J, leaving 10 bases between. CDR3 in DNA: TGTGCCAGCAGCCAAGTGGGTGTGAACTCCTACGAGCAGTACTTC. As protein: CASSQVGVNSYEQYF.

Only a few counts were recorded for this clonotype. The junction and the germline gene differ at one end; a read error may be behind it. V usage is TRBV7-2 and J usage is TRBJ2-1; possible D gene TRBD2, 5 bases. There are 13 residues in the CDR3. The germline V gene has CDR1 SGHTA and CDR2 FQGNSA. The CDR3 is CASSSYPGNEHFF. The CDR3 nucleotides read TGTGCCAGCAGCTCCTACCCGGGGAATGAGCACTTCTTC.

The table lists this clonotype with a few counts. Here the CDR3 reads CSASFWRRNTDTQYF. DNA for the CDR3: TGCAGTGCTAGTTTTTGGAGGCGGAACACAGATACGCAGTATTTT. This sequence joins TRBV20-1 and TRBJ2-3, with D tentatively TRBD2 (5 bases). This CDR3 spans 15 amino acids. V shed 3 bases and J shed 2 bases, with 15 bases lying between them. In germline, CDR1 is DFQATT, CDR2 SNEGSKA (reference sequence).

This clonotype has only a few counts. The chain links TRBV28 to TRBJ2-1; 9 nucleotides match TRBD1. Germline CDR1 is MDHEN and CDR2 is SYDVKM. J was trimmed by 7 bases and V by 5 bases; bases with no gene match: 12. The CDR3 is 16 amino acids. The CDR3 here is CASSPATTGGRNEQFF. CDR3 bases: TGTGCCAGCAGTCCCGCGACGACAGGGGGTAGGAATGAGCAGTTCTTC. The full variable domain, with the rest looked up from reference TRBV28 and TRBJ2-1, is DVKVTQSSRYLVKRTGEKVFLECVQDMDHENMFWYRQDPGLGLRLIYFSYDVKMKEKGDIPEGYSVSREKKERFSLILESASTNQTSMYLCASSPATTGGRNEQFFGPGTRLTVL.

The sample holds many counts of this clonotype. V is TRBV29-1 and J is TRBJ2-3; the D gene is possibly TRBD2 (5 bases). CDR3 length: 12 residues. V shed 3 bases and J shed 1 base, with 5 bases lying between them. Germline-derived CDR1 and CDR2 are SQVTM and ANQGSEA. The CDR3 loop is CSVERGTDTQYF. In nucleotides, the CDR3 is TGCAGCGTTGAGAGGGGCACAGATACGCAGTATTTT.

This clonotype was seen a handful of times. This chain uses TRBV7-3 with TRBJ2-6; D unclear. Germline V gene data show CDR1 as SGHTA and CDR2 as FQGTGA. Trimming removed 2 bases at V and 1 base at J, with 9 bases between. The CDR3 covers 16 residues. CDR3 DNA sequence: TGTGCCAGCAGCTTAGGACCCCCGTCTGGGGCCAACGTCCTGACTTTC. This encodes CASSLGPPSGANVLTF.

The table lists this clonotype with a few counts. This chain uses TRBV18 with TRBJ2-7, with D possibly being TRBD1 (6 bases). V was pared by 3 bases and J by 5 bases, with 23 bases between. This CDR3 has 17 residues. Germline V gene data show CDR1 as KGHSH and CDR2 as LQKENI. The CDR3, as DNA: TGTGCCAGCTCACCCGAGTTAGGACAGACGGGTTCCCACGAGCAGTACTTC. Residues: CASSPELGQTGSHEQYF. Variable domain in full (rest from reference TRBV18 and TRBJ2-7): NAGVMQNPRHLVRRRGQEARLRCSPMKGHSHVYWYRQLPEEGLKFMVYLQKENIIDESGMPKERFSAEFPKEGPSILRIQQVVRGDSAAYFCASSPELGQTGSHEQYFGPGTRLTVT.

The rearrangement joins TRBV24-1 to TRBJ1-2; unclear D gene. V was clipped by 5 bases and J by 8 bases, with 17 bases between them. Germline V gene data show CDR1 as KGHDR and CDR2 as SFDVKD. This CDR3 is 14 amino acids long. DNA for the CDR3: TGTGCCACCAGTGCTCCGGGCCTCAACCACGGCTACACCTTC. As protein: CATSAPGLNHGYTF.

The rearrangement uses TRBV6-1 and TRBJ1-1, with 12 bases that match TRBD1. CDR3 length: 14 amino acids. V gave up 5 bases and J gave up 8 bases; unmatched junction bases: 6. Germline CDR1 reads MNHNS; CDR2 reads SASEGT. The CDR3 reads CASSPGQGASEAFF. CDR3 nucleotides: TGTGCCAGCAGTCCGGGACAGGGGGCATCCGAAGCTTTCTTT.